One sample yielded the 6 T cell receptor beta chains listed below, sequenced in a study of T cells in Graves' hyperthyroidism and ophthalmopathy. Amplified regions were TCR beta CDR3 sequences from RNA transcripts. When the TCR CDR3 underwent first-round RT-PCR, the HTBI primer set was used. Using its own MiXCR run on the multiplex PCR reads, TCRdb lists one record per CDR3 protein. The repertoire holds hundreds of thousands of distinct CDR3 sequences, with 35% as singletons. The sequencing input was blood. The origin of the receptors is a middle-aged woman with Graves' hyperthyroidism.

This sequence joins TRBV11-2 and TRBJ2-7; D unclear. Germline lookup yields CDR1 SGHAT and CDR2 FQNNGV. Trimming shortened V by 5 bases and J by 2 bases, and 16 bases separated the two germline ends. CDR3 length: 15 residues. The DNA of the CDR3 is TGTGCCAGCAGCGTTGAGTCTAACAGAGCCTACGAGCAGTACTTC. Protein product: CASSVESNRAYEQYF.

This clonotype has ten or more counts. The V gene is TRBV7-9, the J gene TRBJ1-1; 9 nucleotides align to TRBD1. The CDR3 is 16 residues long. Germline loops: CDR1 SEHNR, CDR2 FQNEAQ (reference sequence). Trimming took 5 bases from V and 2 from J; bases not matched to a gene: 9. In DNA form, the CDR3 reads TGTGCCAGCAGCCATCGGGACAGGGTAGAAAACACTGAAGCTTTCTTT. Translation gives CASSHRDRVENTEAFF. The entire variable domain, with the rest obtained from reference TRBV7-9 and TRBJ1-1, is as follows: DTGVSQNPRHKITKRGQNVTFRCDPISEHNRLYWYRQTLGQGPEFLTYFQNEAQLEKSRLLSDRFSAERPKGSFSTLEIQRTEQGDSAMYLCASSHRDRVENTEAFFGQGTRLTVV.

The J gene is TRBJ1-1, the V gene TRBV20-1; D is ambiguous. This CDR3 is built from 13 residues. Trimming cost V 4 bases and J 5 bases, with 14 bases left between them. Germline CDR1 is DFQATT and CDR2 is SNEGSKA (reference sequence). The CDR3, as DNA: TGCAGTGCTAAGGTCCAGGCAGGAACTGAAGCTTTCTTT. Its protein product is CSAKVQAGTEAFF.

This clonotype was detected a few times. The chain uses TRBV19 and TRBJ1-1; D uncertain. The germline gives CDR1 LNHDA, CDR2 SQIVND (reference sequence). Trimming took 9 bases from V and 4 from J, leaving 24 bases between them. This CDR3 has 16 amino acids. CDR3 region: CASSPGRTDYGTEAFF. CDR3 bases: TGTGCCAGCTCACCGGGTCGGACGGACTACGGCACTGAAGCTTTCTTT.

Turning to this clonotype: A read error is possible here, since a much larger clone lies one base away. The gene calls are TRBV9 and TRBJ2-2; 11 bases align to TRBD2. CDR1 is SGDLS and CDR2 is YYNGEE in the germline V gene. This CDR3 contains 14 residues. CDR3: CASSGTSGSGELVF. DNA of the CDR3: TGTGCCAGCAGCGGAACTAGCGGGAGTGGGGAGCTGGTTTTT. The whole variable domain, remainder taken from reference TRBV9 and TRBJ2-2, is DSGVTQTPKHLITATGQRVTLRCSPRSGDLSVYWYQQSLDQGLQFLIQYYNGEERAKGNILERFSAQQFPDLHSELNLSSLELGDSALYFCASSGTSGSGELVFGEGSRLTVL.

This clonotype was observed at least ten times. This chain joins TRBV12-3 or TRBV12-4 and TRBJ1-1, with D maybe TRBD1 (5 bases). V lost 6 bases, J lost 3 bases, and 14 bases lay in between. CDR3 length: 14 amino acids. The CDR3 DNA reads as TGTGCCAGCAGAGGTGACGTGGGGGACACTGAAGCTTTCTTT. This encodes CASRGDVGDTEAFF.